Shown below are 20 T cell receptor beta chains from a single sample sequenced in a study of T cells in localized non-small cell lung cancer. The repertoire was sequenced with immunoSEQ multiplex PCR; TCRdb's copy has only in-frame clones and lacks some. The table has tens of thousands of clones, more than 85% seen once. The material sequenced was PBMCs, taken before any cancer treatment. The receptors come from a man between 40 and 70 years old with stage II squamous cell lung carcinoma.

This chain's CDR3 is CASSLASNQPQHF. CDR3 DNA: TGTGCCAGCAGCTTAGCTTCGAATCAGCCCCAGCATTTT. J is TRBJ1-5 and V is TRBV7-2; D gene unclear. V lost 0 bases and J lost 4, with 4 bases in between. Germline V gene lookup returns CDR1 SGHTA and CDR2 FQGNSA. The CDR3 has 13 residues. The full variable domain, completed using reference TRBV7-2 and TRBJ1-5, is GAGVSQSPSNKVTEKGKDVELRCDPISGHTALYWYRQSLGQGLEFLIYFQGNSAPDKSGLPSDRFSAERTGGSVSTLTIQRTQQEDSAVYLCASSLASNQPQHFGDGTRLSIL.

The chain is built from TRBV27 and TRBJ2-1, with 14 bases aligning to TRBD2. V shed 6 bases, J shed 8 bases, and the junction held 6 bases outside the gene matches. Germline V CDR1 and CDR2: MNHEY, SMNVEV (reference sequence). This CDR3 has 15 residues. The CDR3 region is CASRPGLAGVDEQFF. The CDR3 coding sequence is TGTGCCAGCAGGCCGGGACTAGCGGGAGTTGATGAGCAGTTCTTC.

The chain uses TRBV30 and TRBJ2-1; D remains ambiguous. Trimming took off 4 bases at V and 6 bases at J, with 13 bases between the two ends. This CDR3 spans 13 amino acids. Per germline, CDR1 GTSNPN and CDR2 SVGIG (reference sequence). Here the CDR3 DNA reads TGTGCCTGGATACTCACCCACCCCAATGAGCAGTTCTTC. It is translated as CAWILTHPNEQFF. Supplemented by reference TRBV30 and TRBJ2-1, the full variable domain reads SQTIHQWPATLVQPVGSPLSLECTVEGTSNPNLYWYRQAAGRGLQLLFYSVGIGQISSEVPQNLSASRPQDRQFILSSKKLLLSDSGFYLCAWILTHPNEQFFGPGTRLTVL.

The CDR3 nucleotides are TGTGCCAGCAGCCAAGTTTCCGAGGAGACCCAGTACTTC. Protein: CASSQVSEETQYF. The rearrangement joins TRBV4-2 to TRBJ2-5, with D hard to call. Germline CDR1 reads LGHNA; CDR2 reads YNFKEQ. V was cut by 1 base and J by 5 bases, with 8 bases left in between. This CDR3 is 13 amino acids long.

The table lists this clone with a count of one. The chain uses TRBV5-1 and TRBJ2-5; a weak D match, TRBD1 (6 bases). V was shortened by 4 bases and J by 5 bases, with 12 bases between the two germline ends. Germline V lookup: CDR1 SGHRS, CDR2 YFSETQ. CDR3 length: 13 amino acids. CDR3 protein: CASSITGSETQYF. In nucleotides, the CDR3 is TGCGCCAGCAGCATTACAGGGTCCGAGACCCAGTACTTC.

The V gene is TRBV15, the J gene TRBJ2-7, with D possibly TRBD2 on 6 matching bases. CDR1 and CDR2 from the germline V gene are LNHNV and YYDKDF (reference sequence). V was shortened by 1 base and J by 2 bases, with 9 bases between the two germline ends. The CDR3 loop spans 14 amino acids. CDR3 residues: CATSRGGDAYEQYF. The DNA for the CDR3 is TGTGCCACCAGCAGAGGGGGGGATGCCTACGAGCAGTACTTC.

The rearrangement uses TRBV7-6 and TRBJ2-5; TRBD1 agrees at 8 bases. The CDR3 spans 13 residues. CDR1 is SGHVS, CDR2 FNYEAQ, per germline. V dropped 7 bases and J dropped 5; count of bases not matched to a gene: 6. DNA for the CDR3: TGTGCCAGCATCCAACAGGGGGGCGAGACCCAGTACTTC. This sequence encodes CASIQQGGETQYF.

This clone was detected a few times. The rearrangement links TRBV6-6 to TRBJ1-2; D not certain. CDR3 length equals 13 residues. Germline CDR1 and CDR2: MNHNY and SVGAGI (reference sequence). The V end lost 0 bases, the J end lost 8 bases, and 10 bases lay between the germline ends. The DNA of the CDR3 is TGTGCCAGCAGTTACTCGGTCTCGGGGGGCTACACCTTC. Residues: CASSYSVSGGYTF.

The rearrangement uses TRBV2 and TRBJ1-3; a weak D match, TRBD1 (5 bases). The CDR3 has 16 residues. Germline V gives CDR1 SNHLY, CDR2 FYNNEI. The V gene lost 6 bases and the J gene lost 0 bases, with 15 bases spanning the gap. CDR3 sequence reads: CASRDLGGSSGNTIYF. The CDR3 nucleotides are TGTGCCAGCAGGGACCTTGGGGGGTCCTCTGGAAACACCATATATTTT.

The CDR3 sequence: CASSPGLYEQYF. DNA of the CDR3: TGTGCCAGCAGCCCTGGACTGTACGAGCAGTACTTC. The rearrangement joins TRBV14 to TRBJ2-7; a weak D match, TRBD2 (5 bases). Deletions cut 4 bases from V and 4 bases from J, with 8 bases between. CDR1 and CDR2 (germline): SGHDN, FVKESK. This CDR3 contains 12 residues.

This clone has only one observation. The chain joins TRBV5-4 to TRBJ1-2, with no clear D. The CDR3 contains 14 residues. The germline gives CDR1 SGHNT, CDR2 YYREEE (reference sequence). V lost 2 bases and J lost 9, with 17 bases in between. CDR3 in amino acids: CASSFGESRRSYTF. CDR3 coding DNA: TGTGCCAGCAGCTTCGGGGAATCCAGACGAAGCTACACCTTC.

The chain carries TRBV7-9 and TRBJ1-2, with unresolved D. Trimming removed 1 base from V and 4 bases from J, with 13 bases in between. Germline V gene data show CDR1 as SEHNR and CDR2 as FQNEAQ (reference sequence). This CDR3 has 15 residues. The CDR3 loop reads CASSLGTTATYGYTF. In nucleotides, the CDR3 is TGTGCCAGCAGCTTAGGTACCACCGCGACCTATGGCTACACCTTC.

The CDR3 loop reads CASSLAAGVSGNEQFF. DNA of the CDR3: TGTGCCAGCAGCTTGGCGGCGGGAGTAAGTGGCAATGAGCAGTTCTTC. The chain uses TRBV7-8 and TRBJ2-1, with 7 positions matching TRBD2. Per the germline V gene, CDR1 is SGHVS and CDR2 is FQNEAQ. This CDR3 is built from 16 residues. After removal of 3 bases from V and 6 bases from J, the junction contained 11 bases not matched to a gene. The variable domain in full, completed from reference TRBV7-8 and TRBJ2-1, reads GAGVSQSPRYKVAKRGQDVALRCDPISGHVSLFWYQQALGQGPEFLTYFQNEAQLDKSGLPSDRFFAERPEGSVSTLKIQRTQQEDSAVYLCASSLAAGVSGNEQFFGPGTRLTVL.

The CDR3: CASSEGGYEQFF. In DNA, the CDR3 is TGTGCCAGCAGTGAAGGAGGGTACGAGCAGTTCTTC. The chain joins TRBV2 to TRBJ2-1; TRBD2 might be the D (5 bases). Germline loops: CDR1 SNHLY, CDR2 FYNNEI. V lost 1 base and J lost 10, with 8 bases in between. The CDR3 covers 12 residues.

This chain connects TRBV7-9 to TRBJ2-1; unclear D gene. The CDR3 extends over 11 amino acids. Germline V gene lookup returns CDR1 SEHNR and CDR2 FQNEAQ (reference sequence). V lost 2 bases and J 10 bases, leaving 6 bases between the germline ends. This CDR3 is CASSLTREQFF. In DNA, the CDR3 is TGTGCCAGCAGCTTAACGAGAGAGCAGTTCTTC.

The chain recombines TRBV5-8 with TRBJ2-5, with 13 positions matching TRBD2. The junction had 9 bases not matched to a gene; V was cut back by 4 bases and J by 3 bases. Germline CDR1 reads SGHTS; CDR2 reads YDEGEE. This CDR3 has 17 amino acids. CDR3 DNA sequence: TGTGCCAGCAGCCCCGGCTCCACTAGCGGGGGGGAAGAGACCCAGTACTTC. Translation: CASSPGSTSGGEETQYF.

This chain joins TRBV28 and TRBJ1-1; TRBD1 agrees at 10 bases. The J segment lost 8 bases and the V segment lost 7 bases, leaving 10 bases of the junction unmatched. CDR1 and CDR2 (germline): MDHEN, SYDVKM. CDR3 length: 14 residues. Here the CDR3 reads CASTLGGQGIEAFF. The CDR3 DNA reads TGTGCCAGCACCCTGGGGGGACAGGGGATAGAAGCTTTCTTT.

The CDR3 reads CASSTRTGGSYNEQFF. CDR3 nucleotides: TGCGCCAGCAGCACAAGGACAGGGGGCTCCTACAATGAGCAGTTCTTC. V usage is TRBV5-1 and J usage is TRBJ2-1; 10 bases align to TRBD1. V lost 4 bases to trimming and J lost 0 bases; unmatched junction nucleotides: 4. The CDR3 spans 16 residues. Germline CDR1 reads SGHRS; CDR2 reads YFSETQ.

The chain joins TRBV9 to TRBJ1-2; TRBD1 might be the D (6 bases). Germline V gene data show CDR1 as SGDLS and CDR2 as YYNGEE. The CDR3 length is 20 residues. Deletions cut 7 bases from V and 2 bases from J, with 33 bases between. For the CDR3, the DNA is TGTGCCAGCCGGGCCCTTGGGCTTCGTAACAGACAGGTGTGGAACTATGGCTACACCTTC. It yields the protein CASRALGLRNRQVWNYGYTF.

The chain combines TRBV19 with TRBJ1-1, with unresolved D. The CDR3 totals 13 residues. Trimming cost V 9 bases and J 4 bases, with 15 bases left between them. The V gene's germline CDR1 is LNHDA and CDR2 SQIVND (reference sequence). CDR3 nucleotides: TGTGCCAGCGGGAAAAGCTTGTTCACTGAAGCTTTCTTT. This encodes CASGKSLFTEAFF.